The 32 T cell receptor beta chains reported below all come from one sample, sequenced in a study of T cells after yellow fever vaccination. A single record per CDR3 protein comes from TCRdb applying MiXCR to the 5' RACE reads. Counted here are about 85,000 distinct CDR3 sequences, roughly 13% occurring once; the ten biggest clones make up under 30%. Sequencing used CD8+ T cells not binding an NS4B(214-222) dextramer, sorted from PBMCs, obtained 21 days after the first yellow fever vaccination. These receptors were collected from a man younger than 35 who received the YFV17D yellow fever vaccine.

This clonotype showed up just a few times. This rearrangement joins TRBV9 to TRBJ2-3, with D possibly matching TRBD1 (6 bases). CDR3 length equals 17 residues. Trimming cost V 3 bases and J 3 bases, with 20 bases left between them. From germline, CDR1 is SGDLS and CDR2 YYNGEE. CDR3 in amino acids: CASSANWDEGETDTQYF. CDR3 nucleotide sequence: TGTGCCAGCAGCGCAAATTGGGACGAGGGGGAGACAGATACGCAGTATTTT.

This clonotype was counted a few times. This chain uses TRBV7-6 with TRBJ2-7; D gene unclear. Germline CDR1 SGHVS, CDR2 FNYEAQ. V shed 4 bases and J shed 0 bases, with 10 bases lying between them. The CDR3 spans 14 residues. CDR3 coding DNA: TGTGCCAGCAGCTCCCGGTCGGACTCCTACGAGCAGTACGTC. This sequence encodes CASSSRSDSYEQYV.

This clonotype came up a few times. The V call is TRBV27, the J call TRBJ2-7, with D possibly TRBD1 on 6 matching bases. The V and J ends lost 2 bases and 1 base respectively, with 12 bases between them. The germline CDR1 and CDR2 sequences are MNHEY and SMNVEV (reference sequence). The CDR3 has 15 amino acids. DNA for the CDR3: TGTGCCAGCAGTTTAAAGGGGGTCGGTTCCTACGAGCAGTACGTC. Translated: CASSLKGVGSYEQYV.

On this clonotype itself: One end of the junction does not line up with germline, which may come from a read error. The rearrangement links TRBV7-9 to TRBJ2-3, with 8 bases lining up with TRBD2. The CDR3 is 17 amino acids. CDR1 and CDR2 (germline): SEHNR, FQNEAQ (reference sequence). DNA of the CDR3: TGTGCCGGCAGGAGCGGGGGAGTCTTTGTCGGCACAGATACGCAGTATTTT. Translated, it gives CAGRSGGVFVGTDTQYF.

This clonotype showed up just a few times. The V gene is TRBV6-5, the J gene TRBJ2-7, with 8 positions matching TRBD2. The trim removed 5 bases at V and 7 bases at J, leaving 7 bases unmatched. The germline gives CDR1 MNHEY, CDR2 SVGAGI. The CDR3 runs 13 residues. The CDR3 coding sequence is TGTGCCAGCAGTAGCCACGGGGGGGGGGAGCAGTACTTC. Translated, it gives CASSSHGGGEQYF.

The chain joins TRBV24-1 to TRBJ2-3; TRBD2 matches at 9 bases. V gave up 1 base and J gave up 1 base; unmatched junction bases: 11. This CDR3 has 19 amino acids. Looked up from germline, CDR1 is KGHDR and CDR2 is SFDVKD. CDR3 DNA sequence: TGTGCCACCAGTGATTTAGACAGTAGCGGGGGCCCGGGCACAGATACGCAGTATTTT. Encoded protein: CATSDLDSSGGPGTDTQYF.

This clonotype has more than one count but fewer than ten. The chain is built from TRBV7-9 and TRBJ2-5; 7 positions match TRBD1. The CDR3 spans 17 residues. Trimming took 1 base from V and 4 from J; bases not matched to a gene: 12. Germline values: CDR1 SEHNR, CDR2 FQNEAQ (reference sequence). The CDR3 region has the DNA TGTGCCAGCAGCTTAGGACCGAAGACAGGGTCAAGAGAGACCCAGTACTTC. This gives the protein CASSLGPKTGSRETQYF.

The chain links TRBV24-1 to TRBJ1-5; the D is unclear. Trimming left V 5 bases short and J 2 bases short, with 12 bases between. Germline V CDR1 and CDR2: KGHDR, SFDVKD. The CDR3 has 15 residues. The CDR3 region has the DNA TGTGCCACCAGTGGAGGGTTCTCGGGCAATCAGCCCCAGCATTTT. As protein: CATSGGFSGNQPQHF.

This chain joins TRBV6-4 and TRBJ2-6; D is uncertain. Germline V gives CDR1 MRHNA, CDR2 SNTAGT. V was trimmed by 0 bases and J by 0 bases, leaving 3 bases between them. The CDR3 loop spans 15 amino acids. CDR3 coding DNA: TGTGCCAGCAGTGACTCCAGCTCTGGGGCCAACGTCCTGACTTTC. Amino acid sequence: CASSDSSSGANVLTF.

The chain links TRBV4-1 to TRBJ2-7; 7 bases agree with TRBD1. Trimming cost V 2 bases and J 6 bases; bases outside gene matches: 7. Germline V gene lookup returns CDR1 MGHRA and CDR2 YSYEKL. CDR3 length: 14 amino acids. This chain's CDR3 is CASSQIGQALEQYF. The CDR3 region has the DNA TGCGCCAGCAGCCAAATTGGACAGGCGCTCGAGCAGTACTTC.

The rearrangement uses TRBV19 and TRBJ2-3; a weak D match, TRBD2 (6 bases). Deletions cut 1 base from V and 0 bases from J, with 8 bases between. CDR3 length: 15 amino acids. Germline V gene sequence: CDR1 LNHDA, CDR2 SQIVND (reference sequence). CDR3: CASSIVAASTDTQYF. For the CDR3, the DNA is TGTGCCAGTAGTATAGTAGCGGCGAGCACAGATACGCAGTATTTT.

This clonotype has a handful of counts. This sequence joins TRBV30 and TRBJ2-7; D is perhaps TRBD2 (5 bases). This CDR3 is built from 11 residues. CDR1 and CDR2 from the germline V gene are GTSNPN and SVGIG (reference sequence). The V gene lost 4 bases and the J gene lost 5 bases, with 9 bases spanning the gap. In nucleotides, the CDR3 is TGTGCCTGGACCAACGGGGACGAGCAGTACTTC. This translates into CAWTNGDEQYF.

The V call is TRBV5-6, the J call TRBJ2-3; D could derive from TRBD1 or TRBD2 (5 bases each). Germline V gene lookup returns CDR1 SGHDT and CDR2 YYEEEE. This CDR3 comprises 17 residues. The V gene lost 1 base and the J gene lost 6 bases, with 21 bases spanning the gap. DNA for the CDR3: TGTGCCAGCAGCTTGACAGGACTGGGGAACCGACAGGATACGCAGTATTTT. This codes for CASSLTGLGNRQDTQYF.

The rearrangement links TRBV4-2 to TRBJ2-3, with D possibly matching TRBD1 (6 bases). Germline-derived CDR1 and CDR2 are LGHNA and YNFKEQ. The germline V and J ends were trimmed by 1 base and 2 bases, with 13 bases remaining between them. The CDR3 is 16 residues long. CDR3 sequence (DNA): TGTGCCAGCAGCCAAGCCCCGGGACAACTCACAGATACGCAGTATTTT. The encoded protein is CASSQAPGQLTDTQYF.

In this sample, this clonotype turned up a few times. J is TRBJ1-1 and V is TRBV29-1, with a weak D call TRBD1 (6 bases). V was clipped by 7 bases and J by 0 bases, with 12 bases between them. The V gene's germline CDR1 is SQVTM and CDR2 ANQGSEA. This CDR3 region has 13 residues. The CDR3 sequence is CSETTGLNTEAFF. The CDR3 DNA is TGCAGCGAGACGACAGGTTTGAACACTGAAGCTTTCTTT.

Only a few counts were recorded for this clonotype. The chain has TRBV7-2 and TRBJ2-4; D may be TRBD2 (5 bases). This CDR3 has 14 amino acids. V lost 5 bases to trimming and J lost 6 bases, with 14 bases between them. Germline CDR1 and CDR2: SGHTA and FQGNSA. The CDR3 DNA is TGTGCCAGCAGCGGAGGCCAGGACCGAAACATTCAGTACTTC. Amino acid sequence: CASSGGQDRNIQYF.

This sequence joins TRBV12-3 or TRBV12-4 and TRBJ1-4; D gene uncertain. The CDR3 spans 14 residues. The V gene lost 5 bases and the J gene lost 10 bases, with 17 bases spanning the gap. CDR3 region: CASSLDGGIGKLFF. The CDR3 DNA follows: TGTGCCAGCAGTCTGGACGGAGGAATTGGAAAACTGTTTTTT.

In this sample, this clonotype turned up a few times. V is TRBV4-3 and J is TRBJ2-3, with a weak D call TRBD2 (5 bases). The CDR3 sequence is 15 residues long. The germline V gene has CDR1 LGHNA and CDR2 YSLEER. V gave up 0 bases and J gave up 2 bases, with 9 bases separating them. CDR3 loop: CASSQEPSFTDTQYF. CDR3 coding DNA: TGCGCCAGCAGCCAAGAGCCTAGCTTCACAGATACGCAGTATTTT.

V and J are TRBV7-9 and TRBJ2-1; D is undetermined. The germline V gene encodes CDR1 SEHNR and CDR2 FQNEAQ (reference sequence). The CDR3 is made up of 15 amino acids. Trimming left V 4 bases short and J 8 bases short, with 18 bases between. The CDR3 reads CASSYMASSFDEQFF. The DNA for the CDR3 is TGTGCCAGCAGCTACATGGCTAGTTCGTTCGATGAGCAGTTCTTC.

This clonotype came up a few times. The CDR3 DNA sequence: TGTGCCAGCAGTTTAGGGGGACAGGGTGGTGACGAGCAGTACGTC. Translating gives CASSLGGQGGDEQYV. The V call is TRBV27, the J call TRBJ2-7; 9 nucleotides line up with TRBD1. Germline CDR1 is MNHEY and CDR2 is SMNVEV (reference sequence). This CDR3 has 15 residues. J gave up 5 bases and V 2 bases, and 7 bases lay outside the gene matches.

V and J are TRBV4-3 and TRBJ2-7; no firm D call. Germline CDR1 is LGHNA and CDR2 is YSLEER. Trimming shortened V by 0 bases and J by 3 bases, and 12 bases separated the two germline ends. The CDR3 runs to 15 residues. CDR3 loop: CASSQERSPYYEQYF. The DNA for the CDR3 is TGCGCCAGCAGCCAAGAGCGGAGTCCATACTACGAGCAGTACTTC.

The sample holds a few counts of this clonotype. The chain links TRBV6-5 to TRBJ1-4; D gene ambiguous. Trimming cost V 1 base and J 0 bases, with 3 bases left between them. CDR1 is MNHEY, CDR2 SVGAGI, per germline. CDR3 length: 14 residues. The CDR3 reads CASSYYATNEKLFF. Written as DNA, the CDR3 is TGTGCCAGCAGTTACTATGCAACTAATGAAAAACTGTTTTTT.

This clonotype has more than one count but fewer than ten. The chain carries TRBV7-9 and TRBJ1-6; D call uncertain. CDR3 length equals 16 residues. Trimming removed 4 bases at V and 10 bases at J, with 20 bases between. Germline V lookup: CDR1 SEHNR, CDR2 FQNEAQ (reference sequence). CDR3 bases: TGTGCCAGCAGCTCCTTTCGGACTCGAGACGGGTCACCCCTCCACTTT. Translating it yields CASSSFRTRDGSPLHF.

The rearrangement joins TRBV7-2 to TRBJ1-2, with 8 nucleotides matching TRBD1. V shed 5 bases and J 9 bases; nucleotides not matched to a gene: 14. Germline CDR1 SGHTA, CDR2 FQGNSA. This CDR3 contains 15 residues. CDR3 coding DNA: TGTGCCAGCAGCCATTTCCCAGGGGGCACTGGGAGCTACACCTTC. Translation gives CASSHFPGGTGSYTF.

In nucleotides, the CDR3 is TGTGCCAGCAGCCTCCAACAGGGACCCTCTGGAAACACCATATATTTT. As protein: CASSLQQGPSGNTIYF. The chain carries TRBV6-1 and TRBJ1-3; D is possibly TRBD1 (6 bases). The CDR3 runs 16 residues. In germline, CDR1 is MNHNS, CDR2 SASEGT. The V end lost 6 bases, the J end lost 0 bases, and 15 bases lay between the germline ends.

The rearrangement joins TRBV7-3 to TRBJ1-2; 8 nucleotides match TRBD1. Germline lookup yields CDR1 SGHTA and CDR2 FQGTGA. This CDR3 contains 13 residues. The trim removed 4 bases at V and 6 bases at J, leaving 4 bases unmatched. The CDR3 coding sequence is TGTGCCAGCAGCTCGGGACAGGCCGATGGCTACACCTTC. Translating it yields CASSSGQADGYTF.

In its sample, this clonotype was seen a few times. The chain links TRBV4-1 to TRBJ1-2; D call uncertain. The V and J ends lost 4 bases and 8 bases respectively, with 14 bases between them. The CDR3 length is 13 residues. The V gene's germline CDR1 is MGHRA and CDR2 YSYEKL. The CDR3 DNA reads TGCGCCAGCAGCCTCTCCGGGCTGCAGGGCTACACCTTC. This gives the protein CASSLSGLQGYTF.

This clonotype was found a few times. The V call is TRBV28, the J call TRBJ2-7; D is undetermined. The length of the CDR3 is 13 residues. V was cut by 10 bases and J by 4 bases, with 17 bases left in between. CDR1 MDHEN and CDR2 SYDVKM come from the germline V gene. The CDR3 reads CAISPGPSYEQYV. As DNA, the CDR3 is TGTGCCATATCGCCAGGCCCTTCTTACGAGCAGTACGTC.

V usage is TRBV12-3 or TRBV12-4 and J usage is TRBJ2-7; 7 positions agree with TRBD1. This CDR3 region has 13 residues. V shed 5 bases, J shed 4 bases, and the junction held 5 bases outside the gene matches. The CDR3 nucleotides read TGTGCCAGCAGTAAGACAGGGTATTACGAGCAGTACTTC. Amino acids: CASSKTGYYEQYF.

This clonotype was detected a few times. The chain recombines TRBV11-2 with TRBJ2-1; a possible D gene is TRBD1 (5 bases). This CDR3 is built from 15 residues. Trimming cost V 1 base and J 2 bases, with 9 bases left between them. CDR1 is SGHAT, CDR2 FQNNGV, per germline. DNA for the CDR3: TGTGCCAGCAGCTTAGGGGGCAGGCCCTACAATGAGCAGTTCTTC. This codes for CASSLGGRPYNEQFF.

This clonotype showed up just a few times. This chain joins TRBV20-1 and TRBJ2-7, with D unclear. V lost 7 bases and J 0 bases, leaving 7 bases between the germline ends. The CDR3 length is 11 residues. Germline CDR1 DFQATT, CDR2 SNEGSKA (reference sequence). CDR3 residues: CSVKNSYEQYF. The CDR3 bases are TGCAGTGTTAAAAACTCCTACGAGCAGTACTTC.

There are many counts of this clonotype. The chain recombines TRBV27 with TRBJ1-2; unclear D gene. Germline assignment: CDR1 MNHEY and CDR2 SMNVEV (reference sequence). With 5 bases removed from V and 8 bases from J, the gap between germline ends came to 12 bases. This CDR3 has 12 residues. CDR3 nucleotide sequence: TGTGCCAGCAGTCCCCCAGAAGGAGGCTACACCTTC. This gives the protein CASSPPEGGYTF.